This T cell receptor (beta chain) was captured by sequencing in a study of blood T cell repertoires in COVID-19. Study-level information: Collection of acute and convalescent COVID-19 samples took place in the United States, Italy and Spain. In each case, the material was cDNA or gDNA derived from T cells, B-cell-depleted T cells, or PBMCs.

Authors' data handling: By means of reference gene primer amplification, nucleated cell counts were estimated. Sequencing used immunoSEQ multiplex PCR; TCRdb keeps in-frame clones, though not all of them. That table supplies the V and J calls and clone size; D and trimming were determined from the DNA. The top ten clones hold roughly 14% of a sample with about 88,000 clones, roughly 87% of them seen once. This sequence originates from a male donor with acute or convalescent COVID-19. The specimen was peripheral blood.

The CDR3, as DNA: TGTGCCAGCAGCTTCGGTGACAGAGGCCGTTCTCAGCCCCAGCATTTT. It is translated as CASSFGDRGRSQPQHF. The gene calls are TRBV7-9 and TRBJ1-5; TRBD1 might be the D (5 bases). CDR3 length: 16 amino acids. From germline, CDR1 is SEHNR and CDR2 FQNEAQ (reference sequence). Trimming took off 3 bases at V and 6 bases at J, with 18 bases between the two ends.